The rows below give T cell receptor beta chains drawn from one sample of a study of cytomegalovirus exposure and HLA in healthy donors. Assay used: immunoSEQ multiplex PCR; TCRdb lists only in-frame clones, some missing. In the table there are approximately 100,000 clones, about 81% of which are singletons. What was sequenced was PBMCs. The receptors here all came from a woman aged 40 to 50 in good health and CMV-seropositive. CDR3s include the opening cysteine and the closing phenylalanine or tryptophan. D genes are given only for firm matches.

D gene	V gene	J gene	CDR3 protein
TRBD2	TRBV7-9	TRBJ2-3	CASSLGAGGPRHTDTQYF
TRBD2	TRBV4-2	TRBJ2-1	CASSSLAGVTDNEQFF
TRBD2	TRBV7-7	TRBJ2-1	CASTWGASGSRCNEQFF
.	TRBV28	TRBJ2-7	CASSSQYEQYF
.	TRBV4-1	TRBJ1-2	CASSQRQFYGYTF
.	TRBV5-4	TRBJ1-4	CASSSEGFGEKLFF
.	TRBV6-1	TRBJ2-7	CASSELGTPSYEQYF
TRBD2	TRBV5-8	TRBJ2-5	CASSLWTSGDRETQYF
.	TRBV5-1	.	CASSYQDYEQYF
TRBD1	TRBV5-1	TRBJ2-5	CASSIQGQETQYF
.	TRBV10-2	TRBJ2-5	CASPPGVGQETQYF
TRBD2	TRBV15	TRBJ2-3	CATLEGGRATDTQYF
.	TRBV5-4	TRBJ2-2	CASSLDSMNTGELFF
.	TRBV5-6	TRBJ2-3	CASSLDRPDTQYF
TRBD2	TRBV7-7	TRBJ2-1	CASSMSGSSYNEQFF
.	TRBV6-6	TRBJ1-1	CAISPQGTEAFF
TRBD1	TRBV19	TRBJ1-1	CASRWTGSNTEAFF
TRBD2	TRBV7-3	TRBJ2-3	CASSQGLAGGSTDTQYF
TRBD2	TRBV28	TRBJ2-1	CASLGGSYNEQFF
.	TRBV7-8	TRBJ2-7	CASRELAGISMYEQYF
TRBD2	TRBV6-6	TRBJ2-3	CASSGRGREGTDTQYF
.	TRBV4-1	TRBJ1-5	CASSQGQGGSNQPQHF
.	TRBV2	TRBJ2-1	CASRVRLHSYNEQFF
TRBD1	TRBV6-1	TRBJ1-2	CASSAGQGDNGYTF
.	TRBV14	TRBJ1-1	CASSRSPGRAFF
.	TRBV9	TRBJ1-2	CASSGTESYGYTF
TRBD2	TRBV9	TRBJ2-1	CASSKTSGRGNEQFF
.	TRBV19	TRBJ1-5	CASSIKGGDQPQHF
TRBD1	TRBV2	TRBJ1-2	CASSEQGAWGYTF
.	TRBV27	TRBJ1-1	CASGPRGSAEAFF
.	TRBV5-6	TRBJ2-3	CASSLVSGSTDTQYF
TRBD1	TRBV6-1	TRBJ1-1	CASSDEGDRDTEAFF
TRBD1	TRBV7-2	TRBJ1-1	CASSFRTGGGRNTEAFF
TRBD2	TRBV6-5	TRBJ2-2	CASSYSPSGNTGELFF
TRBD1	TRBV6-4	TRBJ2-5	CASSIGQGETQYF